This is a list of T cell receptor beta chains from one sample in a study of technical replicates of blood from a handful of donors. Using immunoSEQ multiplex PCR, the repertoire was profiled, and TCRdb retains in-frame clones only, with some absent. The sample has roughly 79,000 clones, nearly 97% seen once; the top ten hold roughly 0.36%. The sequencing sample was made of T cells isolated from PBMCs. The receptor source for this set is a human donor in good health. Each CDR3 is given with its conserved first and last residue. A D gene is named only where the DNA matches it firmly. The size field is filled for only some rows; it gives once, few, many or a size class.

d_gene: -
v_gene: TRBV18
abundance: -
j_gene: TRBJ2-7
CDR3aa: CASSPPVLRASEQYF
CDR3nt: TGTGCCAGCTCACCACCGGTTCTCAGGGCATCCGAGCAGTACTTC

d_gene: -
v_gene: TRBV28
abundance: -
j_gene: TRBJ1-1
CDR3aa: CASSPPYTEAFF
CDR3nt: TGTGCCAGCAGTCCTCCGTACACTGAAGCTTTCTTT

d_gene: TRBD1
v_gene: TRBV11-3
abundance: -
j_gene: TRBJ2-6
CDR3aa: CASSPGQGNSGANVLTF
CDR3nt: TGTGCCAGCAGCCCCGGACAGGGAAACTCTGGGGCCAACGTCCTGACTTTC

d_gene: TRBD1
v_gene: TRBV6-1
abundance: -
j_gene: TRBJ1-5
CDR3aa: CASSELRTGSGQPQHF
CDR3nt: TGTGCCAGCAGTGAATTAAGGACAGGGAGCGGCCAGCCCCAGCATTTT

d_gene: -
v_gene: TRBV2
abundance: -
j_gene: TRBJ2-4
CDR3aa: CASKKEGLAIQYF
CDR3nt: TGTGCCAGCAAAAAGGAGGGCTTAGCCATTCAGTACTTC

d_gene: TRBD1
v_gene: TRBV4-1
abundance: -
j_gene: TRBJ1-1
CDR3aa: CASSQEGTAMNTEAFF
CDR3nt: TGCGCCAGCAGCCAAGAAGGGACAGCTATGAACACTGAAGCTTTCTTT

d_gene: -
v_gene: TRBV4-1
abundance: -
j_gene: TRBJ1-5
CDR3aa: CASSQPLRGSNQPQHF
CDR3nt: TGCGCCAGCAGCCAACCCCTCAGGGGTAGCAATCAGCCCCAGCATTTT

d_gene: TRBD1
v_gene: TRBV12-5
abundance: -
j_gene: TRBJ1-1
CDR3aa: CASGLAWTGGAGNTEAFF
CDR3nt: TGTGCTAGTGGTTTGGCTTGGACAGGGGGCGCGGGGAACACTGAAGCTTTCTTT

d_gene: -
v_gene: TRBV7-6
abundance: -
j_gene: TRBJ2-7
CDR3aa: CASSPRENRYEQYF
CDR3nt: TGTGCCAGCAGCCCGCGTGAGAACCGCTACGAGCAGTACTTC

d_gene: -
v_gene: TRBV9
abundance: -
j_gene: TRBJ2-2
CDR3aa: CASSIGGRTGELFF
CDR3nt: TGTGCCAGCAGTATAGGGGGAAGAACCGGGGAGCTGTTTTTT

d_gene: -
v_gene: TRBV7-2
abundance: -
j_gene: TRBJ2-7
CDR3aa: CASSLVGYEQYF
CDR3nt: TGTGCCAGCAGCTTAGTCGGCTACGAGCAGTACTTC

d_gene: -
v_gene: TRBV2
abundance: -
j_gene: TRBJ2-7
CDR3aa: CASTGGHYEQYF
CDR3nt: TGTGCCAGCACGGGCGGGCACTACGAGCAGTACTTC

d_gene: TRBD1
v_gene: TRBV7-2
abundance: -
j_gene: TRBJ2-5
CDR3aa: CASSSRTGLSQTQYF
CDR3nt: TGTGCCAGCAGCTCCCGGACAGGGCTCAGTCAGACCCAGTACTTC

d_gene: -
v_gene: TRBV9
abundance: -
j_gene: TRBJ2-7
CDR3aa: CASSVSGAPSYEQYF
CDR3nt: TGTGCCAGCAGCGTTTCAGGGGCGCCGTCCTACGAGCAGTACTTC

d_gene: -
v_gene: TRBV28
abundance: -
j_gene: TRBJ2-5
CDR3aa: CASSLWGRGGQETQYF
CDR3nt: TGTGCCAGCAGTTTATGGGGTAGGGGGGGCCAAGAGACCCAGTACTTC

d_gene: -
v_gene: TRBV19
abundance: -
j_gene: TRBJ1-2
CDR3aa: CASRTGQIYGYTF
CDR3nt: TGTGCCAGTAGGACGGGACAAATCTATGGCTACACCTTC

d_gene: -
v_gene: TRBV9
abundance: -
j_gene: TRBJ1-2
CDR3aa: CASSVANNYGYTF
CDR3nt: TGTGCCAGCAGCGTAGCAAATAACTATGGCTACACCTTC

d_gene: TRBD2
v_gene: TRBV27
abundance: -
j_gene: TRBJ2-2
CDR3aa: CASSYRNRGAGELFF
CDR3nt: TGTGCCAGCAGTTATAGGAATCGGGGGGCCGGGGAGCTGTTTTTT

d_gene: TRBD2
v_gene: TRBV7-2
abundance: -
j_gene: TRBJ2-7
CDR3aa: CASSLASGEAYEQYF
CDR3nt: TGTGCCAGCAGCCTAGCTAGCGGGGAGGCCTACGAGCAGTACTTC

d_gene: TRBD1
v_gene: TRBV7-9
abundance: -
j_gene: TRBJ1-4
CDR3aa: CASSGDRAREKLFF
CDR3nt: TGTGCCAGCAGCGGTGACAGGGCTAGAGAAAAACTGTTTTTT

d_gene: TRBD1
v_gene: TRBV6-5
abundance: -
j_gene: TRBJ1-1
CDR3aa: CASKPQGALHTEAFF
CDR3nt: TGTGCCAGCAAACCACAGGGGGCGCTTCACACTGAAGCTTTCTTT

d_gene: TRBD1
v_gene: TRBV5-1
abundance: -
j_gene: TRBJ1-1
CDR3aa: CASSLEFRGRSMNTEAFF
CDR3nt: TGCGCCAGCAGCTTGGAGTTTAGGGGGCGGTCCATGAACACTGAAGCTTTCTTT

d_gene: -
v_gene: TRBV30
abundance: once
j_gene: TRBJ2-7
CDR3aa: CAWSTIAGRFSYEQYF
CDR3nt: TGTGCCTGGAGTACAATCGCCGGCAGGTTCTCCTACGAGCAGTACTTC

d_gene: TRBD1
v_gene: TRBV7-2
abundance: -
j_gene: TRBJ1-5
CDR3aa: CASSSGTEPQPQHF
CDR3nt: TGTGCCAGCAGCTCCGGGACAGAACCTCAGCCCCAGCATTTT

d_gene: -
v_gene: TRBV7-7
abundance: -
j_gene: TRBJ1-3
CDR3aa: CARYYGVSSSGNTIYF
CDR3nt: TGTGCCAGATATTACGGGGTCTCAAGCTCTGGAAACACCATATATTTT

d_gene: TRBD2
v_gene: TRBV14
abundance: once
j_gene: TRBJ2-7
CDR3aa: CASSHPGTSGGTGYEQYF
CDR3nt: TGTGCCAGCAGCCATCCGGGGACTAGCGGGGGCACTGGGTACGAGCAGTACTTC

d_gene: -
v_gene: TRBV19
abundance: -
j_gene: TRBJ1-2
CDR3aa: CASSIVPDYGYTF
CDR3nt: TGTGCCAGTAGTATAGTCCCGGACTATGGCTACACCTTC

d_gene: TRBD1
v_gene: TRBV27
abundance: -
j_gene: TRBJ1-5
CDR3aa: CASSLSGRDRPHQPQHF
CDR3nt: TGTGCCAGCAGTTTAAGTGGTAGGGACAGGCCCCATCAGCCCCAGCATTTT

d_gene: TRBD1
v_gene: TRBV29-1
abundance: -
j_gene: TRBJ2-7
CDR3aa: CSVHATGSSYEQYF
CDR3nt: TGCAGCGTCCACGCGACAGGGTCGTCCTACGAGCAGTACTTC

d_gene: -
v_gene: TRBV5-1
abundance: once
j_gene: TRBJ1-4
CDR3aa: CASSLARWEKLFF
CDR3nt: TGCGCCAGCAGCTTAGCCCGGTGGGAAAAACTGTTTTTT

d_gene: TRBD2
v_gene: TRBV5-8
abundance: -
j_gene: TRBJ2-7
CDR3aa: CASSFRTSGSHEQYF
CDR3nt: TGTGCCAGCAGCTTTCGAACTAGCGGGAGTCACGAGCAGTACTTC

d_gene: TRBD1
v_gene: TRBV4-3
abundance: -
j_gene: TRBJ2-7
CDR3aa: CASSQDTGTGWDEQYF
CDR3nt: TGCGCCAGCAGCCAGGACACCGGGACAGGGTGGGACGAGCAGTACTTC

d_gene: -
v_gene: TRBV2
abundance: few
j_gene: TRBJ1-1
CDR3aa: CASMPGRNTEAFF
CDR3nt: TGTGCCAGCATGCCCGGGAGAAACACTGAAGCTTTCTTT

d_gene: TRBD2
v_gene: TRBV6-6
abundance: -
j_gene: TRBJ2-5
CDR3aa: CASSHWAGVIPETQYF
CDR3nt: TGTGCCAGCAGTCACTGGGCGGGAGTGATCCCAGAGACCCAGTACTTC

d_gene: -
v_gene: TRBV28
abundance: -
j_gene: TRBJ2-1
CDR3aa: CASSLRRSLNEQFF
CDR3nt: TGTGCCAGCAGTTTGCGGCGGAGCCTAAATGAGCAGTTCTTC

d_gene: -
v_gene: TRBV28
abundance: -
j_gene: TRBJ1-1
CDR3aa: CASSLFRNTEAFF
CDR3nt: TGTGCCAGCAGTTTATTCCGGAACACTGAAGCTTTCTTT

d_gene: -
v_gene: TRBV7-9
abundance: once
j_gene: TRBJ2-7
CDR3aa: CAFDVGSHEQYF
CDR3nt: TGTGCCTTTGACGTGGGGAGTCACGAGCAGTACTTC

d_gene: -
v_gene: TRBV7-9
abundance: -
j_gene: TRBJ2-2
CDR3aa: CASSRQRTGELFF
CDR3nt: TGTGCCAGCAGCAGACAGAGAACCGGGGAGCTGTTTTTT

d_gene: -
v_gene: TRBV6-5
abundance: -
j_gene: TRBJ2-3
CDR3aa: CASSQGPQATDTQYF
CDR3nt: TGTGCCAGCAGTCAAGGCCCACAGGCCACAGATACGCAGTATTTT

d_gene: -
v_gene: TRBV7-2
abundance: once
j_gene: TRBJ1-2
CDR3aa: CASSLDATVYGYTF
CDR3nt: TGTGCCAGCAGCTTAGATGCGACAGTTTATGGCTACACCTTC

d_gene: -
v_gene: TRBV2
abundance: -
j_gene: TRBJ2-7
CDR3aa: CASSEGTTYYEQYF
CDR3nt: TGTGCCAGCAGTGAGGGGACAACATACTACGAGCAGTACTTC

d_gene: TRBD1
v_gene: TRBV6-4
abundance: -
j_gene: TRBJ2-6
CDR3aa: CASSPRDRGGSGANVLTF
CDR3nt: TGTGCCAGCAGTCCACGGGACAGGGGAGGCTCTGGGGCCAACGTCCTGACTTTC

d_gene: -
v_gene: TRBV4-2
abundance: -
j_gene: TRBJ2-2
CDR3aa: CASSQEWSYLLTGELFF
CDR3nt: TGTGCCAGCAGCCAAGAATGGAGCTACCTTTTGACCGGGGAGCTGTTTTTT

d_gene: TRBD2
v_gene: TRBV6-1
abundance: -
j_gene: TRBJ2-1
CDR3aa: CASAGGREVNEQFF
CDR3nt: TGTGCCTCCGCGGGGGGGCGGGAAGTCAATGAGCAGTTCTTC

d_gene: TRBD1
v_gene: TRBV5-5
abundance: -
j_gene: TRBJ2-6
CDR3aa: CASSGDSSGANVLTF
CDR3nt: TGTGCCAGCAGCGGGGACAGCTCTGGGGCCAACGTCCTGACTTTC

d_gene: -
v_gene: TRBV6-5
abundance: -
j_gene: TRBJ2-5
CDR3aa: CASSYSQGLETQYF
CDR3nt: TGTGCCAGCAGTTACTCTCAGGGCTTGGAGACCCAGTACTTC

d_gene: -
v_gene: TRBV7-8
abundance: -
j_gene: TRBJ2-1
CDR3aa: CASSLNNEQFF
CDR3nt: TGTGCCAGCAGCCTTAACAATGAGCAGTTCTTC

d_gene: -
v_gene: TRBV6-6
abundance: once
j_gene: TRBJ2-1
CDR3aa: CASSRDIYNEQFF
CDR3nt: TGTGCCAGCAGTAGAGATATCTACAATGAGCAGTTCTTC

d_gene: -
v_gene: TRBV9
abundance: -
j_gene: TRBJ2-1
CDR3aa: CASSEGPFVENEQFF
CDR3nt: TGTGCCAGCAGCGAGGGGCCCTTCGTAGAGAATGAGCAGTTCTTC

d_gene: -
v_gene: TRBV30
abundance: -
j_gene: TRBJ1-2
CDR3aa: CAWSASYGYTF
CDR3nt: TGTGCCTGGAGTGCTAGCTATGGCTACACCTTC

d_gene: TRBD1
v_gene: TRBV11-2
abundance: -
j_gene: TRBJ2-7
CDR3aa: CASSFDRGPNEQYF
CDR3nt: TGTGCCAGCAGCTTCGACAGGGGGCCAAACGAGCAGTACTTC

d_gene: -
v_gene: TRBV7-9
abundance: -
j_gene: TRBJ2-5
CDR3aa: CASAEEGETQYF
CDR3nt: TGTGCCAGCGCAGAGGAGGGGGAGACCCAGTACTTC

d_gene: TRBD1
v_gene: TRBV11-3
abundance: -
j_gene: TRBJ1-4
CDR3aa: CASRQGTGNEKLFF
CDR3nt: TGTGCCAGCCGCCAGGGGACAGGGAATGAAAAACTGTTTTTT

d_gene: -
v_gene: TRBV6-5
abundance: -
j_gene: TRBJ2-1
CDR3aa: CASSYSAPNSEQFF
CDR3nt: TGTGCCAGCAGTTACTCGGCTCCCAACAGTGAGCAGTTCTTC

d_gene: -
v_gene: TRBV14
abundance: -
j_gene: TRBJ1-1
CDR3aa: CASSLTMNTEAFF
CDR3nt: TGTGCCAGCAGCCTCACTATGAACACTGAAGCTTTCTTT

d_gene: -
v_gene: TRBV27
abundance: -
j_gene: TRBJ2-7
CDR3aa: CASAMGTHYEQYF
CDR3nt: TGTGCCAGCGCCATGGGGACTCATTACGAGCAGTACTTC

d_gene: TRBD1
v_gene: TRBV19
abundance: -
j_gene: TRBJ2-2
CDR3aa: CASRDRVTGELFF
CDR3nt: TGTGCCAGTCGGGACAGGGTGACCGGGGAGCTGTTTTTT

d_gene: -
v_gene: TRBV28
abundance: -
j_gene: TRBJ1-4
CDR3aa: CATFGTPREKLFF
CDR3nt: TGTGCCACCTTCGGGACTCCGAGGGAAAAACTGTTTTTT

d_gene: -
v_gene: TRBV7-8
abundance: -
j_gene: TRBJ2-7
CDR3aa: CASRPDGQGGWEQYF
CDR3nt: TGTGCCAGCAGGCCGGATGGGCAGGGGGGTTGGGAGCAGTACTTC

d_gene: -
v_gene: TRBV7-8
abundance: -
j_gene: TRBJ1-2
CDR3aa: CASSLGQGYGYTF
CDR3nt: TGTGCCAGCAGCTTGGGGCAGGGATATGGCTACACCTTC